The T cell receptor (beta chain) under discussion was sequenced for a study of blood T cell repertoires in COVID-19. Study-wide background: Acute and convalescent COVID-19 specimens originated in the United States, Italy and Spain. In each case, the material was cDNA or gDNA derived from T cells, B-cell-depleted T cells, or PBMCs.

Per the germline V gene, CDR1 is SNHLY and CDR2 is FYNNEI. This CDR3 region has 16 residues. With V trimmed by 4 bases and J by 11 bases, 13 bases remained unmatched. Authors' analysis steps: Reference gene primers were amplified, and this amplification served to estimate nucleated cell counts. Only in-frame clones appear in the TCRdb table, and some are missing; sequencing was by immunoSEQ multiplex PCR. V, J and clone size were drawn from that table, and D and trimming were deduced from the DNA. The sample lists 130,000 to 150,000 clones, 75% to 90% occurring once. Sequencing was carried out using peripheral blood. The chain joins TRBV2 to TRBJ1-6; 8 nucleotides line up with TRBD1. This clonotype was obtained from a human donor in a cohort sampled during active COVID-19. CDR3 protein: CASSGLGDRGSPPLHF. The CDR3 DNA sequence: TGTGCCAGCAGTGGTTTGGGCGACAGGGGCTCCCCACCCCTCCACTTT.